This note documents a single T cell receptor (beta chain) sequence. These data belong to a study of blood T cell repertoires in COVID-19. Across the study: Samples representing acute and convalescent COVID-19 were sourced from the United States, Italy and Spain.

Methods used by the authors: Cell counts per sample came from amplifying reference gene primers. The table came from immunoSEQ multiplex PCR; TCRdb's copy has only in-frame clones and leaves some out. The D gene and trimming were derived from the DNA, and the V and J assignments and clone size from that table. The table shows 200,000 to 250,000 clones, with more than 70% occurring only once. Recruited during active infection, patients (from Seattle) were subsequently followed longitudinally. V shed 0 bases and J 3 bases; nucleotides not matched to a gene: 3. CDR1 is SGHRS and CDR2 is YFSETQ in the germline V gene. This CDR3 spans 15 amino acids.

V and J are TRBV5-1 and TRBJ2-7; 10 bases are shared with TRBD2. The sequence was obtained from a woman aged 25-40 years with COVID-19, enrolled during active disease. Sequenced material: peripheral blood. The CDR3 DNA reads as TGCGCCAGCAGCTTGGGAGCGGGGGGGATCTACGAGCAGTACTTC. This translates into CASSLGAGGIYEQYF.